The 15 T cell receptor beta chains given below trace back to one sample, sequenced in a study of blood T cell repertoires in COVID-19. Clones were sequenced by immunoSEQ multiplex PCR, and TCRdb holds only the in-frame ones, with some missing. The sample has roughly 250,000 clones, approximately 90% seen once; the top ten hold under 3%. Sequences were obtained from PBMCs or T cells enriched from blood (not recorded which). The receptors stem from a middle-aged woman with acute COVID-19.

CDR3 in amino acids: CASAGLAGYEQYF. DNA of the CDR3: TGTGCCAGCGCGGGACTAGCGGGCTACGAGCAGTACTTC. The chain couples TRBV18 to TRBJ2-7; 12 positions match TRBD2. J gave up 3 bases and V 8 bases, and 2 bases lay outside the gene matches. The CDR3 totals 13 residues. Germline values: CDR1 KGHSH, CDR2 LQKENI. Using reference TRBV18 and TRBJ2-7 for the parts outside the CDR3, the full variable domain is NAGVMQNPRHLVRRRGQEARLRCSPMKGHSHVYWYRQLPEEGLKFMVYLQKENIIDESGMPKERFSAEFPKEGPSILRIQQVVRGDSAAYFCASAGLAGYEQYFGPGTRLTVT.

The gene calls are TRBV7-9 and TRBJ1-2, with unresolved D. This CDR3 spans 11 amino acids. Germline CDR1 is SEHNR and CDR2 is FQNEAQ (reference sequence). Trimming removed 6 bases at V and 3 bases at J, with 5 bases between. CDR3 sequence reads: CASSPDYGYTF. CDR3 nucleotide sequence: TGTGCCAGCAGTCCAGACTATGGCTACACCTTC.

This clone showed up just a few times. This chain uses TRBV2 with TRBJ2-7, with D tentatively TRBD2 (5 bases). The CDR3 runs 14 residues. V shed 2 bases and J shed 4 bases, with 12 bases lying between them. CDR1 and CDR2 from the germline V gene are SNHLY and FYNNEI. The CDR3 spells CASSETGSWYEQYF. CDR3 nucleotide sequence: TGTGCCAGCAGTGAAACGGGGAGTTGGTACGAGCAGTACTTC.

The genes are TRBV19 and TRBJ1-5; 12 bases fit TRBD1. The V segment lost 8 bases and the J segment 3 bases; nucleotides outside the gene matches: 8. CDR1 and CDR2 (germline): LNHDA, SQIVND (reference sequence). The CDR3 is 16 amino acids. The CDR3 DNA reads TGTGCCAGTGGCCAAAAGGGACAGGGGGCCAATCAGCCCCAGCATTTT. Amino acids: CASGQKGQGANQPQHF.

V usage is TRBV10-3 and J usage is TRBJ2-7; TRBD1 agrees at 8 bases. V gave up 4 bases and J gave up 4 bases; unmatched junction bases: 3. In germline, CDR1 is ENHRY, CDR2 SYGVKD. The CDR3 extends over 13 amino acids. The CDR3 nucleotides are TGTGCCATCAGTGGTACAGGGGGATACGAGCAGTACTTC. Amino acids: CAISGTGGYEQYF.

Only one count was recorded for this clone. The rearrangement uses TRBV11-2 and TRBJ1-4; 8 bases map to TRBD1. This CDR3 comprises 17 residues. V was clipped by 1 base and J by 1 base; unmatched bases: 5. Germline CDR1 is SGHAT and CDR2 is FQNNGV. The CDR3 loop is CASSLARGRGTNEKLFF. The CDR3 DNA is TGTGCCAGCAGCTTAGCCAGGGGGCGCGGAACTAATGAAAAACTGTTTTTT.

V usage is TRBV28 and J usage is TRBJ1-5; TRBD1 agrees at 7 bases. The V and J ends lost 3 bases and 4 bases, in that order; junction bases with no gene match: 6. This CDR3 has 15 amino acids. Germline V CDR1 and CDR2: MDHEN, SYDVKM. CDR3 sequence (DNA): TGTGCCAGCAGTTTCGGGACAGCCGGAAATCAGCCCCAGCATTTT. Its protein product is CASSFGTAGNQPQHF.

This sequence joins TRBV12-3 or TRBV12-4 and TRBJ1-5; no clear D gene. The CDR3 covers 12 residues. The ends were cut back, 7 bases at V and 5 bases at J, with 9 bases in the middle. The CDR3, as DNA: TGTGCCAGCACTAGCAACGATCAGCCCCAGCATTTT. It yields the protein CASTSNDQPQHF.

The chain uses TRBV7-8 and TRBJ1-5; D call uncertain. The germline V gene encodes CDR1 SGHVS and CDR2 FQNEAQ. Trimming took 5 bases from V and 4 from J, leaving 12 bases between them. This CDR3 has 14 amino acids. The CDR3: CASSVSGQNQPQHF. The CDR3 coding sequence is TGTGCCAGCAGCGTCAGCGGGCAGAATCAGCCCCAGCATTTT.

This clone was recorded once. One end of the junction varies from germline; a read error may be responsible. The chain employs TRBV6-6 and TRBJ1-5, with unresolved D. Germline loops: CDR1 MNHNY, CDR2 SVGAGI (reference sequence). The CDR3 runs to 13 residues. CDR3 protein: CASNPGRNQSQHF. In nucleotides, the CDR3 is TGTGCCAGCAATCCAGGCCGCAATCAGTCCCAGCATTTT.

This chain connects TRBV3-1 (or the pseudogene TRBV3-2) to TRBJ2-2; 7 bases fit TRBD1. This CDR3 has 14 residues. The V gene end was trimmed by 7 bases and the J gene end by 5 bases; junction bases not matched to a gene: 7. The germline gives CDR1 LGHDT, CDR2 YNNKEL (reference sequence). CDR3 residues: CASNRQGGTGELFF. CDR3 coding DNA: TGTGCCAGCAACCGACAGGGCGGAACCGGGGAGCTGTTTTTT.

J is TRBJ2-2 and V is TRBV24-1; D is ambiguous. Germline V gene lookup returns CDR1 KGHDR and CDR2 SFDVKD. The CDR3 length is 17 residues. V was trimmed by 5 bases and J by 0 bases, leaving 15 bases between them. CDR3 amino acids: CATSGISRRSNTGELFF. The DNA of the CDR3 is TGTGCCACCAGTGGAATCTCTAGGAGATCGAACACCGGGGAGCTGTTTTTT.

This clone has a single count. This sequence joins TRBV9 and TRBJ2-3; 8 bases are a match to TRBD2. The V and J ends lost 0 bases and 2 bases, in that order; junction bases with no gene match: 8. The CDR3 has 17 residues. Germline loops: CDR1 SGDLS, CDR2 YYNGEE. CDR3 residues: CASSVAAGGSFTDTQYF. Written as DNA, the CDR3 is TGTGCCAGCAGCGTAGCGGCGGGGGGTTCCTTCACAGATACGCAGTATTTT.

This rearrangement joins TRBV28 to TRBJ1-2, with D possibly being TRBD1 (5 bases). The V end lost 5 bases, the J end lost 2 bases, and 15 bases lay between the germline ends. Germline CDR1 MDHEN, CDR2 SYDVKM. This CDR3 comprises 15 residues. DNA of the CDR3: TGTGCCAGCAGTCTAGGACAAGGATTCAACTATGGCTACACCTTC. It is translated as CASSLGQGFNYGYTF.

The chain recombines TRBV24-1 with TRBJ2-2; 14 positions agree with TRBD2. Germline CDR1 reads KGHDR; CDR2 reads SFDVKD. The junction had 8 bases not matched to a gene; V was cut back by 4 bases and J by 5 bases. The CDR3 loop spans 18 amino acids. The CDR3 loop is CATSDTGTSGSKTGELFF. CDR3 nucleotides: TGTGCCACCAGTGACACCGGGACTAGCGGGAGTAAAACCGGGGAGCTGTTTTTT.